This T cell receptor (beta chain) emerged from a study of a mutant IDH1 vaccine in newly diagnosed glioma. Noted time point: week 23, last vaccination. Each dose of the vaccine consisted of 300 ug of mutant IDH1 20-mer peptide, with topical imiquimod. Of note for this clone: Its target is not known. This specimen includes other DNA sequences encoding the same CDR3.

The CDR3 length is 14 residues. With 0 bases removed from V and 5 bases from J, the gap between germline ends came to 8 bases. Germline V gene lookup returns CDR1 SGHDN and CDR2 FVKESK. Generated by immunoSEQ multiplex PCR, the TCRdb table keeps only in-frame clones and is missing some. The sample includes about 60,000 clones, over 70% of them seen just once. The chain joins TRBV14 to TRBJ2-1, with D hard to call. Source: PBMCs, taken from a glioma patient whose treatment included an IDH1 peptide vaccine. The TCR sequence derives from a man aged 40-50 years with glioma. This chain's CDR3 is CASSQELRDNEQFF. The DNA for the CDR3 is TGTGCCAGCAGCCAAGAGTTGAGAGACAATGAGCAGTTCTTC.